This entry features one TCR beta chain sequence. The antigen remains unidentified. Generated by immunoSEQ multiplex PCR, the TCRdb table keeps only in-frame clones and is missing some. The table includes roughly 180,000 clones, around 90% detected once. The junction had 11 bases not matched to a gene; V was cut back by 3 bases and J by 11 bases. The CDR3 totals 14 residues. Germline V gene sequence: CDR1 MGHRA, CDR2 YSYEKL. The data are from a study of T cell responses to AZD1222 COVID-19 vaccine. Findings and limits, study-wide: CD4 TCRs linked to vaccination spanned spike, dominating at 160-218 and 743-854. Females made up more of the donors, who were largely white British, and clonal diversity may have come out too low. A reported finding is that nearly half of spike-specific TCRs target unmutated variant regions.

This sequence was found in an adult in good health. Here the sequenced sample was peripheral blood, taken on day 0 of AZD1222 vaccination. The J gene is TRBJ1-1, the V gene TRBV4-1; 8 nucleotides match TRBD1. The CDR3 bases are TGCGCCAGCAGCCAGCTCCGGGACAGGCGGTGGGCTTTCTTT. Its translation: CASSQLRDRRWAFF.